Listed here are 10 T cell receptor beta chains from one sample, sequenced in a study of blood T cell repertoires in COVID-19. The data were produced by immunoSEQ multiplex PCR, yet TCRdb's version contains in-frame clones alone and is incomplete. In the table there are 120,000 or so clones, 80% to 90% of which are singletons. The sequenced sample was peripheral blood. Every receptor here comes from a woman aged 55-70 years with acute or convalescent COVID-19.

The V gene is TRBV11-2, the J gene TRBJ1-5; TRBD1 might be the D (5 bases). CDR3 size: 14 residues. V lost 5 bases to trimming and J lost 4 bases, with 12 bases between them. Germline assignment: CDR1 SGHAT and CDR2 FQNNGV. CDR3 sequence: CASSPLSGNQPQHF. DNA of the CDR3: TGTGCCAGCAGCCCTTTGTCAGGGAATCAGCCCCAGCATTTT.

The chain joins TRBV4-1 to TRBJ2-1; 11 bases fit TRBD2. The CDR3 consists of 16 residues. Germline V gives CDR1 MGHRA, CDR2 YSYEKL. V was pared by 3 bases and J by 8 bases, with 9 bases of the junction left unmatched. In DNA, the CDR3 is TGCGCCAGCAGCCAGTCACTAGCGGGAGATGAGGATGAGCAGTTCTTC. Translation: CASSQSLAGDEDEQFF.

In DNA, the CDR3 is TGTGCCAGTAGTAGGGTTCTTGGACTAGCGGGAGAAAAAAAGTTCTTC. Its translation: CASSRVLGLAGEKKFF. This rearrangement joins TRBV19 to TRBJ2-1, with TRBD2 identical over 13 bases. This CDR3 has 16 residues. V gave up 4 bases and J gave up 14 bases; unmatched junction bases: 14. In germline, CDR1 is LNHDA, CDR2 SQIVND (reference sequence).

The rearrangement uses TRBV28 and TRBJ2-1, with TRBD2 identical over 12 bases. The V gene end was trimmed by 5 bases and the J gene end by 5 bases; junction bases not matched to a gene: 10. The CDR3 length is 17 residues. Per the germline V gene, CDR1 is MDHEN and CDR2 is SYDVKM. CDR3 residues: CASSLRTSGVNHNEQFF. The CDR3 DNA sequence: TGTGCCAGCAGTCTCCGGACTAGCGGGGTAAACCACAATGAGCAGTTCTTC.

The CDR3 is CASRAGEGPAFF. The CDR3 bases are TGTGCCAGCAGAGCCGGGGAGGGACCGGCTTTCTTT. V usage is TRBV6-6 and J usage is TRBJ1-1; perhaps TRBD1 as D (5 bases). The CDR3 totals 12 residues. The germline V gene has CDR1 MNHNY and CDR2 SVGAGI (reference sequence). V was clipped by 6 bases and J by 11 bases, with 16 bases between them.

The chain has TRBV5-1 and TRBJ2-1, with D maybe TRBD2 (5 bases). The V gene lost 7 bases and the J gene lost 5 bases, with 13 bases spanning the gap. The CDR3 consists of 13 residues. Germline CDR1 reads SGHRS; CDR2 reads YFSETQ. The CDR3 here is CASSDGMNNEQFF. The CDR3, as DNA: TGCGCCAGCTCTGACGGGATGAACAATGAGCAGTTCTTC.

Turning to this clone: A junction boundary mismatches the germline segment, possibly from a read error. V is TRBV7-7 and J is TRBJ2-2; 11 bases fit TRBD2. The CDR3 covers 16 residues. Germline V gene sequence: CDR1 SSHAT, CDR2 FNYEAQ (reference sequence). CDR3 in DNA: TGTGCTAGCAGCCTGGGGACTAGCGGGAACACCGGGGAGCTGTTTTTT. It encodes CASSLGTSGNTGELFF.

The rearrangement joins TRBV13 to TRBJ2-7; weak D call: TRBD2 (7 bases). Germline V lookup: CDR1 PRHDT, CDR2 FYEKMQ (reference sequence). The CDR3 contains 14 residues. Trimming removed 4 bases at V and 0 bases at J, with 10 bases between. CDR3 protein: CASSSGGSSYEQYF. In DNA form, the CDR3 reads TGTGCCAGCAGCTCGGGGGGCTCCTCCTACGAGCAGTACTTC. Filled out from reference TRBV13 and TRBJ2-7, the complete variable domain reads AAGVIQSPRHLIKEKRETATLKCYPIPRHDTVYWYQQGPGQDPQFLISFYEKMQSDKGSIPDRFSAQQFSDYHSELNMSSLELGDSALYFCASSSGGSSYEQYFGPGTRLTVT.

V gene TRBV9 combines with J gene TRBJ2-5, with D possibly being TRBD2 (6 bases). Germline V gives CDR1 SGDLS, CDR2 YYNGEE. The V and J ends lost 8 bases and 1 base respectively, with 15 bases between them. This CDR3 contains 14 residues. CDR3 nucleotides: TGTGCCAGTTCGCGGAGGGGCCTCCAAGAGACCCAGTACTTC. Translated: CASSRRGLQETQYF. The whole variable domain, remainder taken from reference TRBV9 and TRBJ2-5, is DSGVTQTPKHLITATGQRVTLRCSPRSGDLSVYWYQQSLDQGLQFLIQYYNGEERAKGNILERFSAQQFPDLHSELNLSSLELGDSALYFCASSRRGLQETQYFGPGTRLLVL.

The chain couples TRBV20-1 to TRBJ2-5, with D unresolved. The CDR3 length is 11 residues. The germline gives CDR1 DFQATT, CDR2 SNEGSKA (reference sequence). V was trimmed by 4 bases and J by 5 bases, leaving 8 bases between them. DNA of the CDR3: TGCAGTGCTAACCTCGGGGAGACCCAGTACTTC. Its protein is CSANLGETQYF.